These 25 T cell receptor beta chains came from one sample sequenced in a study of T cells in Graves' hyperthyroidism and ophthalmopathy. Regions amplified from RNA transcripts were the TCR beta CDR3 regions. Using the HTBI primer set, a first-round RT-PCR was run on the TCR CDR3. TCRdb re-analysed the multiplex PCR reads in MiXCR, keeping a single row per CDR3 protein. The data show about 560,000 distinct CDR3 sequences, more than 15% seen once. Source material: blood. These receptors came from a woman in her twenties or thirties with Graves' hyperthyroidism.

This clonotype has at least ten counts. The chain employs TRBV12-3 or TRBV12-4 and TRBJ2-7; 7 positions agree with TRBD1. Trimming took 5 bases from V and 6 from J; bases not matched to a gene: 7. The CDR3 is 13 residues long. The CDR3 spells CASSPGGPVEQYF. CDR3 in DNA: TGTGCCAGCAGTCCAGGGGGACCGGTCGAGCAGTACTTC.

This clonotype has a count of ten or more. The chain combines TRBV7-6 with TRBJ2-1, with 15 bases identical to TRBD2. Trimming removed 5 bases from V and 6 bases from J; junction bases left unmatched: 5. The CDR3 sequence is 16 residues long. The V gene's germline CDR1 is SGHVS and CDR2 FNYEAQ. The chain's CDR3 is CASSLLGLAGGNEQFF. CDR3 nucleotide sequence: TGTGCCAGCAGCCTACTGGGACTAGCGGGGGGCAATGAGCAGTTCTTC.

This clonotype was detected ten times or more. The chain carries TRBV5-1 and TRBJ2-1, with 8 bases identical to TRBD2. Germline V gene sequence: CDR1 SGHRS, CDR2 YFSETQ. V shed 6 bases and J 9 bases; nucleotides not matched to a gene: 11. CDR3 length equals 14 residues. The DNA of the CDR3 is TGCGCCAGCATACGATGGCGGGAGGAGAGTGAGCAGTTCTTC. Amino acids: CASIRWREESEQFF.

This clonotype has ten or more counts. The chain combines TRBV18 with TRBJ2-7, with D possibly TRBD1 on 7 matching bases. Germline V gives CDR1 KGHSH, CDR2 LQKENI. CDR3 size: 15 residues. Between the trimmed V and J ends, which lost 0 bases and 9 bases, there was a span of 18 bases. DNA of the CDR3: TGTGCCAGCTCACCACCGCAGGGGGGCCATACCGGGCAGTACTTC. This sequence encodes CASSPPQGGHTGQYF.

The rearrangement joins TRBV20-1 to TRBJ2-6; 10 nucleotides line up with TRBD1. The ends lost 1 base at V and 0 bases at J; junction bases unmatched: 9. Germline V gene lookup returns CDR1 DFQATT and CDR2 SNEGSKA (reference sequence). The CDR3 totals 19 residues. The chain's CDR3 is CSARVGDRGGLSGANVLTF. The CDR3 nucleotides read TGCAGTGCTAGAGTCGGGGACAGGGGCGGACTCTCTGGGGCCAACGTCCTGACTTTC.

The rearrangement uses TRBV4-3 and TRBJ2-5; possibly TRBD1 for D (6 bases). Germline lookup yields CDR1 LGHNA and CDR2 YSLEER. Trimming left V 2 bases short and J 5 bases short, with 15 bases between. The CDR3 extends over 15 amino acids. Written as DNA, the CDR3 is TGCGCCAGCAGCCAAAGTCGCGGACAGTCCGAGACCCAGTACTTC. This sequence encodes CASSQSRGQSETQYF.

This clonotype was seen many times. J is TRBJ1-5 and V is TRBV6-1; 8 bases are a match to TRBD1. Losses at the gene ends were 7 bases for V and 5 bases for J; bases not matched to a gene: 10. CDR3 length equals 15 residues. The V gene's germline CDR1 is MNHNS and CDR2 SASEGT. CDR3 region: CASTRTGSVDQPQHF. The DNA for the CDR3 is TGTGCCAGCACGAGGACAGGGAGTGTGGATCAGCCCCAGCATTTT.

V and J are TRBV7-8 and TRBJ2-3, with 9 bases identical to TRBD2. The CDR3 contains 14 residues. V shed 3 bases and J 3 bases; nucleotides not matched to a gene: 1. The germline V gene has CDR1 SGHVS and CDR2 FQNEAQ. The CDR3 sequence: CASSFSGGTDTQYF. The CDR3 DNA reads as TGTGCCAGCAGCTTTAGCGGGGGTACAGATACGCAGTATTTT.

Regarding this clonotype: It may be a read error: a sequence one base away is much more abundant. The V gene is TRBV12-3 or TRBV12-4, the J gene TRBJ2-1; possible D gene TRBD2, 6 bases. The CDR3 loop spans 15 amino acids. CDR3 in amino acids: CASSQGGNSYDEQFF. In nucleotides, the CDR3 is TGTGCCAGCAGCCAAGGCGGGAACTCCTACGATGAGCAGTTCTTC.

This clonotype was detected many times. This sequence joins TRBV7-6 and TRBJ1-5; a possible D gene is TRBD1 (6 bases). The CDR3 is 15 amino acids. Per germline, CDR1 SGHVS and CDR2 FNYEAQ. The V and J ends lost 6 bases and 3 bases respectively, with 15 bases between them. Here the CDR3 reads CASSWGPGANQPQHF. For the CDR3, the DNA is TGTGCCAGCAGTTGGGGGCCCGGGGCCAATCAGCCCCAGCATTTT.

This clonotype was recorded at least ten times. This CDR3 reads CASTFGQGHQPQHF. The CDR3 bases are TGTGCCAGCACGTTCGGACAGGGACATCAGCCCCAGCATTTT. The chain is built from TRBV6-1 and TRBJ1-5, with 8 bases lining up with TRBD1. Trimming at V came to 7 bases and at J to 5 bases, leaving 7 bases not matched to a gene. CDR1 and CDR2 from the germline V gene are MNHNS and SASEGT. This CDR3 region has 14 residues.

This clonotype was found many times. V and J are TRBV10-3 and TRBJ2-3; D possibly corresponds to TRBD2 (5 bases). Germline CDR1 reads ENHRY; CDR2 reads SYGVKD. Trimming removed 0 bases from V and 6 bases from J, with 10 bases in between. The CDR3 totals 14 residues. The CDR3 loop is CAISESFASDTQYF. CDR3 DNA: TGTGCCATCAGTGAGTCGTTTGCTAGCGATACGCAGTATTTT.

The gene calls are TRBV7-9 and TRBJ1-4, with 8 bases lining up with TRBD1. Looked up from germline, CDR1 is SEHNR and CDR2 is FQNEAQ (reference sequence). The CDR3 totals 14 residues. V was pared by 11 bases and J by 8 bases, with 13 bases of the junction left unmatched. The CDR3 DNA reads TGTGCCGGCACAACACAGGGGGAACGCGAAAAACTGTTTTTT. Translating it yields CAGTTQGEREKLFF.

This clonotype has a count of ten or more. The chain couples TRBV4-1 to TRBJ1-1; D not certain. The CDR3 loop spans 15 amino acids. Germline loops: CDR1 MGHRA, CDR2 YSYEKL. The V end lost 4 bases, the J end lost 1 base, and 13 bases lay between the germline ends. The CDR3 sequence is CASSLGTSGNTEAFF. The DNA of the CDR3 is TGCGCCAGCAGCCTAGGCACCAGCGGGAACACTGAAGCTTTCTTT.

The table lists this clonotype with many counts. The J gene is TRBJ1-5, the V gene TRBV28; no clear D gene. The germline V gene encodes CDR1 MDHEN and CDR2 SYDVKM. The ends were cut back, 6 bases at V and 9 bases at J, with 9 bases in the middle. This CDR3 is built from 11 residues. In DNA form, the CDR3 reads TGTGCCAGCAGCTCCCGTGGGCCCCAGCATTTT. This encodes CASSSRGPQHF.

This clonotype was observed a few times. V gene TRBV12-5 combines with J gene TRBJ2-7; D is unresolved. V lost 1 base and J 6 bases, leaving 7 bases between the germline ends. In germline, CDR1 is LGHNT, CDR2 FRNRAP. This CDR3 has 12 residues. The CDR3 loop reads CASGLGPVEQYF. Here the CDR3 DNA reads TGTGCTAGTGGTTTGGGCCCCGTCGAGCAGTACTTC.

The genes are TRBV14 and TRBJ2-7; D remains ambiguous. V lost 1 base and J lost 4, with 5 bases in between. CDR3 size: 12 residues. The germline gives CDR1 SGHDN, CDR2 FVKESK. CDR3 protein: CASSQARYEQYF. CDR3 DNA sequence: TGTGCCAGCAGCCAAGCGAGGTACGAGCAGTACTTC.

The chain combines TRBV10-2 with TRBJ2-3; 10 nucleotides align to TRBD2. The CDR3 sequence is 16 residues long. Trimming cost V 6 bases and J 5 bases; bases outside gene matches: 11. CDR1 and CDR2 from the germline V gene are WSHSY and SAAADI. CDR3 in DNA: TGCGCCAGCAGCACAGGACTAGCGGTCCTTAGAGATACGCAGTATTTT. Encoded protein: CASSTGLAVLRDTQYF.

Comments on this clonotype: A read error is possible here, since a much larger clone lies one base away. The chain joins TRBV28 to TRBJ1-2; 11 nucleotides match TRBD1. In germline, CDR1 is MDHEN, CDR2 SYDVKM. The CDR3 length is 14 residues. After removal of 5 bases from V and 8 bases from J, the junction contained 7 bases not matched to a gene. CDR3 coding DNA: TGTGCCAGCAGTGATGGACAGGGGGCTCGCGGCTACACCTTC. Amino acids: CASSDGQGARGYTF.

This clonotype was seen at least ten times. The V and J genes are TRBV6-6 and TRBJ2-7; 8 nucleotides match TRBD1. Germline values: CDR1 MNHNY, CDR2 SVGAGI (reference sequence). The CDR3 length is 14 residues. With V trimmed by 2 bases and J by 7 bases, 7 bases remained unmatched. The CDR3 here is CASSYPGQGREQYF. CDR3 coding DNA: TGTGCCAGCAGTTACCCCGGACAGGGTAGGGAGCAGTACTTC.

This clonotype was observed at least ten times. The chain links TRBV20-1 to TRBJ2-7; D unclear. Germline CDR1 reads DFQATT; CDR2 reads SNEGSKA (reference sequence). Trimming shortened V by 1 base and J by 3 bases, and 10 bases separated the two germline ends. This CDR3 region has 13 residues. The CDR3 coding sequence is TGCAGTGCTAGAGGGCGCTCAGACTACGAGCAGTACTTC. The encoded protein is CSARGRSDYEQYF.

This clonotype showed up just a few times. The chain uses TRBV27 and TRBJ1-1; D unclear. This CDR3 has 20 amino acids. Germline CDR1 and CDR2: MNHEY and SMNVEV (reference sequence). Trimming cost V 4 bases and J 1 base, with 28 bases left between them. This CDR3 reads CASSSSSARREKLRNTEAFF. The CDR3, as DNA: TGTGCCAGCAGTTCCTCCTCGGCCAGGAGGGAAAAGTTGAGGAACACTGAAGCTTTCTTT.

A note on this clonotype: This may stem from a read error, because a much larger clone lies one nucleotide away. The CDR3 spells CASNQRATNYGYTF. The CDR3 nucleotides read TGTGCCAGCAACCAGAGAGCGACTAACTATGGCTACACCTTC. The gene calls are TRBV28 and TRBJ1-2; no definite D call. Trimming took 7 bases from V and 0 from J, leaving 12 bases between them. This CDR3 has 14 residues. CDR1 is MDHEN and CDR2 is SYDVKM in the germline V gene.

This chain links TRBV19 with TRBJ1-2, with D maybe TRBD1 (5 bases). Germline CDR1 reads LNHDA; CDR2 reads SQIVND (reference sequence). V shed 7 bases and J shed 7 bases, with 19 bases lying between them. The CDR3 has 14 amino acids. CDR3 in amino acids: CASTLAGGYSGYTF. CDR3 coding DNA: TGTGCCAGTACCCTGGCCGGGGGTTACTCTGGCTACACCTTC.

This clonotype occurred a few times. The chain recombines TRBV19 with TRBJ2-2; D gene uncertain. Between the trimmed V and J ends, which lost 5 bases and 4 bases, there was a span of 11 bases. The CDR3 runs to 14 residues. The germline CDR1 and CDR2 sequences are LNHDA and SQIVND (reference sequence). The CDR3 loop is CASSWKKITGELFF. In DNA, the CDR3 is TGTGCCAGTAGTTGGAAGAAGATCACCGGGGAGCTGTTTTTT.